A single sample is the source of the 3 T cell receptor beta chains below, sequenced in a study of T cells in Graves' hyperthyroidism and ophthalmopathy. Amplification of TCR beta CDR3 regions used RNA as the template. In the first-round RT-PCR of the TCR CDR3, the HTBI primer set was used. A single record per CDR3 protein comes from TCRdb applying MiXCR to the multiplex PCR reads. The sample lists about 400,000 distinct CDR3 sequences, over 11% occurring once. The sequenced sample consisted of blood. These TCRs come from a man aged 45-65 years with Graves' ophthalmopathy.

The J gene is TRBJ2-7, the V gene TRBV5-6; TRBD2 matches at 8 bases. V dropped 3 bases and J dropped 5; count of bases not matched to a gene: 13. CDR1 is SGHDT, CDR2 YYEEEE, per germline. The CDR3 runs to 16 residues. The CDR3 is CASSSLGTSRFHEQYF. In nucleotides, the CDR3 is TGTGCCAGCAGCTCTCTCGGGACTAGTCGTTTCCACGAGCAGTACTTC.

As to this clonotype: A read error is possible here, since a much larger clone lies one base away. This chain connects TRBV5-6 to TRBJ1-2; the match to TRBD1 covers 8 bases. CDR1 and CDR2 from the germline V gene are SGHDT and YYEEEE. This CDR3 spans 17 amino acids. The DNA of the CDR3 is TGTGCCAGCAGCTCGATGACAGGGGCCAGAAATAACTATGGCTACGCCTTC. This encodes CASSSMTGARNNYGYAF.

This clonotype was picked up a small number of times. The CDR3 DNA follows: TGCAGTGCTAGCCCGGGATCGGGGACAGATACGCAGTATTTT. Its translation: CSASPGSGTDTQYF. J is TRBJ2-3 and V is TRBV20-1, with a weak D call TRBD2 (5 bases). Germline CDR1 DFQATT, CDR2 SNEGSKA (reference sequence). The CDR3 extends over 14 amino acids. V lost 3 bases to trimming and J lost 3 bases, with 13 bases between them.